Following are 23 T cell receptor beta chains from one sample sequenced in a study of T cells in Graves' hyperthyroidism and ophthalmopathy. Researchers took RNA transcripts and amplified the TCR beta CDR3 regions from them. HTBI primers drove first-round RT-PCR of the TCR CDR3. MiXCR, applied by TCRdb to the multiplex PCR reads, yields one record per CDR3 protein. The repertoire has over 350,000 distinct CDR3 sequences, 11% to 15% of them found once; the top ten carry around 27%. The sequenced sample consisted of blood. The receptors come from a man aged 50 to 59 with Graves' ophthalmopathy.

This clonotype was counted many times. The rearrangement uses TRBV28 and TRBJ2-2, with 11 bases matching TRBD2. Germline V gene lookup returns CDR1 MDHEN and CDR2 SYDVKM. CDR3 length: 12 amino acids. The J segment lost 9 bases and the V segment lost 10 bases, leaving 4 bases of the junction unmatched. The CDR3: CATRTSGWELFF. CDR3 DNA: TGTGCCACCAGGACTAGCGGGTGGGAGCTGTTTTTT.

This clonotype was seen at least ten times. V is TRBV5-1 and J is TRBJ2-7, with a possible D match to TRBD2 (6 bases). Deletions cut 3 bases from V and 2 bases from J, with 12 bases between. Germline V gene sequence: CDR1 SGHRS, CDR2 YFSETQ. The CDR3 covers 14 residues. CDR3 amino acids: CASSSTGEPYEQYF. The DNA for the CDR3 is TGCGCCAGCAGCTCCACGGGAGAACCCTACGAGCAGTACTTC.

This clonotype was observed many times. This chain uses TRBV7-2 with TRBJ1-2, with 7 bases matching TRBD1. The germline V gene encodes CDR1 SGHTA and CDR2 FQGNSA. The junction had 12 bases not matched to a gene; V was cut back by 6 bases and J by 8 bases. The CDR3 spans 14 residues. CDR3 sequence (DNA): TGTGCCAGCAGTTGGGGTACAGGGGAGGGAGGCTACACCTTC. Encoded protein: CASSWGTGEGGYTF.

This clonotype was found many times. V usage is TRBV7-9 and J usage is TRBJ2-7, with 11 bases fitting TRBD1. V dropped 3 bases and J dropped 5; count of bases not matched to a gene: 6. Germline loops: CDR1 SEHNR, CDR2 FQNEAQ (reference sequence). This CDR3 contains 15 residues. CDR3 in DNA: TGTGCCAGCAGCTTCACCGGGACAGGGGGGCACGAGCAGTACTTC. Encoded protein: CASSFTGTGGHEQYF.

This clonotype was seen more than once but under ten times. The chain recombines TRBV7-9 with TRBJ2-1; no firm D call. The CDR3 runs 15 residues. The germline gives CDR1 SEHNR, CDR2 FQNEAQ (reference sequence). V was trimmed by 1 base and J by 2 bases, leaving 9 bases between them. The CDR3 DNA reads TGTGCCAGCAGCTTAGACAGCCCCCCCTACAATGAGCAGTTCTTC. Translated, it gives CASSLDSPPYNEQFF.

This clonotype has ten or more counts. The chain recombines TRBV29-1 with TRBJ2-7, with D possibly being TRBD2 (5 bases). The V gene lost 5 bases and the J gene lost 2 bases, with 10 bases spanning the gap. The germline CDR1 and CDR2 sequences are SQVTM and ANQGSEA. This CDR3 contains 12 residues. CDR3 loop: CSVKAGPYEQYF. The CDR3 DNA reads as TGCAGCGTTAAGGCGGGCCCCTACGAGCAGTACTTC.

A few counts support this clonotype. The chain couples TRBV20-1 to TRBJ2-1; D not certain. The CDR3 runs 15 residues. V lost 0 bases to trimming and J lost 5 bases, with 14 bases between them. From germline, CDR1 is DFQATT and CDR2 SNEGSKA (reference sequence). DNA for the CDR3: TGCAGTGCTAGAGATCTTGCCCGGTTAGACAATGAGCAGTTCTTC. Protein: CSARDLARLDNEQFF.

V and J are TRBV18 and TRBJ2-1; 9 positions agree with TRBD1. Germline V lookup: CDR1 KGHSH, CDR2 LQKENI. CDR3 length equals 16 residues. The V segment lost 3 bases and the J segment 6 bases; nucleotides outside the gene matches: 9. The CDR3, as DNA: TGTGCCAGCTCACCGCAACAGGGGGCTCAGACCAATGAGCAGTTCTTC. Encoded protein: CASSPQQGAQTNEQFF.

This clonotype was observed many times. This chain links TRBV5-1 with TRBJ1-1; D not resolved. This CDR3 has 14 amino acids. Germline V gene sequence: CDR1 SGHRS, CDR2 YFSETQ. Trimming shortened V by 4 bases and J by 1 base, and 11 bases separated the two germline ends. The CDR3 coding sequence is TGCGCCAGCAGCCTTTTGACGGAGAACACTGAAGCTTTCTTT. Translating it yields CASSLLTENTEAFF.

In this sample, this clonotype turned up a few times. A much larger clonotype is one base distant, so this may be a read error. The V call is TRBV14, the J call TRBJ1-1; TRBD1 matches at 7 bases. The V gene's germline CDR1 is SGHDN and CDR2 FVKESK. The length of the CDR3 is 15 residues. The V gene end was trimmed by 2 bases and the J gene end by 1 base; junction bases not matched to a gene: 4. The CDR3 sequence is CASSQYRGSNTEAFF. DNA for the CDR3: TGTGCCAGCAGCCAATACAGGGGATCGAACACTGAAGCTTTCTTT.

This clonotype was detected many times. The CDR3 sequence is CASSLSLAGDNEQFF. DNA for the CDR3: TGCGCCAGCAGCTTGTCACTAGCGGGAGACAATGAGCAGTTCTTC. This chain uses TRBV5-1 with TRBJ2-1; 11 nucleotides line up with TRBD2. In germline, CDR1 is SGHRS, CDR2 YFSETQ. Unmatched junction bases numbered 2, after V lost 1 base and J lost 5 bases. The CDR3 has 15 amino acids.

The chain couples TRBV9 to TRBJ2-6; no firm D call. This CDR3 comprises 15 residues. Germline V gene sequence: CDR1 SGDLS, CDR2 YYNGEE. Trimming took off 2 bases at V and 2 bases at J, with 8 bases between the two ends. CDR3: CASSVVGAGANVLTF. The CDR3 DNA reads TGTGCCAGCAGCGTCGTAGGTGCTGGGGCCAACGTCCTGACTTTC.

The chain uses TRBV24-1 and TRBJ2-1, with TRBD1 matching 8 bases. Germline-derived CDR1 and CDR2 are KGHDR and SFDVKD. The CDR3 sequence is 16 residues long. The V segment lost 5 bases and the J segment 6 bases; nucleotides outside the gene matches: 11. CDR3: CATSAGGQGAFNEQFF. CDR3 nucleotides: TGTGCCACCAGTGCAGGGGGCCAGGGGGCTTTCAATGAGCAGTTCTTC.

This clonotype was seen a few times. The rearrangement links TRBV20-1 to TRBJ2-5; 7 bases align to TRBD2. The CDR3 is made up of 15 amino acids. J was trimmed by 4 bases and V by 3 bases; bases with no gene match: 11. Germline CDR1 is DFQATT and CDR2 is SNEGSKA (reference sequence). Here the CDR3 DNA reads TGCAGTGCTAGGGTAGCGGGCGAGATAGGAGAGACCCAGTACTTC. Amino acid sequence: CSARVAGEIGETQYF.

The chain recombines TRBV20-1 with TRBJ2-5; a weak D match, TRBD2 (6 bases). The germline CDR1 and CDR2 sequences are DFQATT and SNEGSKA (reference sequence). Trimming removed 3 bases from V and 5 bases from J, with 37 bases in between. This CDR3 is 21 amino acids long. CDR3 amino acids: CSASFRSIRDWAGKHWETQYF. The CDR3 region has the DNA TGCAGTGCTAGTTTTCGGTCGATTCGGGACTGGGCGGGAAAGCATTGGGAGACCCAGTACTTC.

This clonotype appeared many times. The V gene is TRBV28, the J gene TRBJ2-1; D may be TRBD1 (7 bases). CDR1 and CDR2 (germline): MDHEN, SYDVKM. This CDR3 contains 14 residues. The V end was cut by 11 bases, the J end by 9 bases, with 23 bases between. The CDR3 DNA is TGTGCCGCCCAGGGGGGCCGGAGACTTGGTGAGCAGTTCTTC. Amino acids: CAAQGGRRLGEQFF.

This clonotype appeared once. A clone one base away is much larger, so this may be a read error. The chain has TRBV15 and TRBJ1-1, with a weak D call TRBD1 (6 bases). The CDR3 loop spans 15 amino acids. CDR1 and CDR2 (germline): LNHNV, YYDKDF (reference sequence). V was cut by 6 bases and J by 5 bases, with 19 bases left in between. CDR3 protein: CATRPSGGLRTEAFF. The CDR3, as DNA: TGTGCCACCAGACCCAGCGGGGGGCTTCGAACTGAAGCTTTCTTT.

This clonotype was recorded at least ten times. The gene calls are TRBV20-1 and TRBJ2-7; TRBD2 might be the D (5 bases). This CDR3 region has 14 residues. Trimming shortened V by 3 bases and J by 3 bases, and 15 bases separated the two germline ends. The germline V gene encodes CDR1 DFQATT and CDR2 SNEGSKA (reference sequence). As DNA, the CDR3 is TGCAGTGCTAGGGGAGTTTCAGGAGGCTACGAGCAGTACTTC. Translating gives CSARGVSGGYEQYF.

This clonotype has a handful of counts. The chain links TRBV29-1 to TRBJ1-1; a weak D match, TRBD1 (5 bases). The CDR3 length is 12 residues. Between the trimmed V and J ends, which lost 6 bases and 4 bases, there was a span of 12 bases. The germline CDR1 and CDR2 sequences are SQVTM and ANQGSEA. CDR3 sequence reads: CSVRVVSTEAFF. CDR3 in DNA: TGCAGCGTCAGGGTGGTATCCACTGAAGCTTTCTTT.

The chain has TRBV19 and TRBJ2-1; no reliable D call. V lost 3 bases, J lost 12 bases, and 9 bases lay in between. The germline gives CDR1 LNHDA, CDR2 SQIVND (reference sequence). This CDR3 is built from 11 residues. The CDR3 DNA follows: TGTGCCAGTAGTATTGTGGGTGGGCAGTTCTTC. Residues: CASSIVGGQFF. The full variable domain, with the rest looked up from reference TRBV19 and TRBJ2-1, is DGGITQSPKYLFRKEGQNVTLSCEQNLNHDAMYWYRQDPGQGLRLIYYSQIVNDFQKGDIAEGYSVSREKKESFPLTVTSAQKNPTAFYLCASSIVGGQFFGPGTRLTVL.

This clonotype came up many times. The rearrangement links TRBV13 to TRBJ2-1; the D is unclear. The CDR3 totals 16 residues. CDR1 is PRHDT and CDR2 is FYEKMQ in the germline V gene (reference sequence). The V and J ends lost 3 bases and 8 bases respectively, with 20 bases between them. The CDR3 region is CASSFRPLQLGDEQFF. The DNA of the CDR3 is TGTGCCAGCAGCTTCCGTCCTCTGCAATTAGGCGATGAGCAGTTCTTC.

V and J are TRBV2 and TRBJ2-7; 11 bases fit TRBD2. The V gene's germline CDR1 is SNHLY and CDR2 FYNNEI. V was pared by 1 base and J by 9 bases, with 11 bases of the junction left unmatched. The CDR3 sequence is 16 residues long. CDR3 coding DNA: TGTGCCAGCAGTGAAGGAAGACTAGCGGGGCTAGGGCGGCAGTACTTC. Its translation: CASSEGRLAGLGRQYF. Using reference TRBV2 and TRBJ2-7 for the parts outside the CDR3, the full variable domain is EPEVTQTPSHQVTQMGQEVILRCVPISNHLYFYWYRQILGQKVEFLVSFYNNEISEKSEIFDDQFSVERPDGSNFTLKIRSTKLEDSAMYFCASSEGRLAGLGRQYFGPGTRLTVT.

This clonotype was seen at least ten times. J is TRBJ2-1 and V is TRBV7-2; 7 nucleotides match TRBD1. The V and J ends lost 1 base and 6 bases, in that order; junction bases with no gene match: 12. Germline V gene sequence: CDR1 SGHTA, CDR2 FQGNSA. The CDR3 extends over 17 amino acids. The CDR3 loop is CASSLEGTDFGRNEQFF. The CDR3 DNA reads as TGTGCCAGCAGCTTAGAGGGGACAGACTTTGGTCGCAATGAGCAGTTCTTC.